This TCR beta chain was recovered during a study of neurological immune-mediated disorders. This clonotype was seen many times. What it binds is unknown. Study-wide results and caveats: Expansion of TCR clones was greatest in HTLV-1-associated myelopathy and smallest in multiple sclerosis, where it fell below that of healthy controls. None of the CDR3 amino acid sequences in expanded clones turned up in more than one subject, which points to private repertoires in all groups.

V lost 5 bases and J lost 2; bases outside the gene matches: 10. CDR3 length: 15 amino acids. Germline CDR1 and CDR2: SGHDT and YYEEEE. cDNA was made by 5'RACE with 10-nucleotide random UMIs. MiXCR, run by TCRdb on the 5' RACE reads, gives a single entry per CDR3 protein. The table lists 48,000 or so distinct CDR3 sequences, 9% to 12% of them singletons, with 21% in the top ten. Unsorted libraries were prepared from 2 million PBMCs that had been stored at -80 C. The source material was PBMCs. The TCR comes from a woman aged 35 to 49 with HTLV-1-associated myelopathy (HAM/TSP). This rearrangement joins TRBV5-6 to TRBJ2-7, with 7 bases lining up with TRBD2. The CDR3 region is CASRSSWAGAYEQYF. CDR3 bases: TGTGCCAGCAGATCCAGCTGGGCGGGGGCCTACGAGCAGTACTTC.